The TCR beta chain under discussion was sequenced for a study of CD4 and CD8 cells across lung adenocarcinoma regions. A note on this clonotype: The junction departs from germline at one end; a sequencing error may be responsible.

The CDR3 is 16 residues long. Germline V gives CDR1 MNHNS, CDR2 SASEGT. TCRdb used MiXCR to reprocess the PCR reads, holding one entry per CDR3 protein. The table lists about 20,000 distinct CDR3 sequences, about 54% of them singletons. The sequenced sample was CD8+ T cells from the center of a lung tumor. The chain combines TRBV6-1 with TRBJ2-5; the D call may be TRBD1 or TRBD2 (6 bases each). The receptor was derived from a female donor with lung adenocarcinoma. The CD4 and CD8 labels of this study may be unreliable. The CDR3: CASAGHGGRAQDTQYF. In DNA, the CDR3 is TGTGCCAGCGCGGGGCACGGGGGCCGGGCCCAAGACACCCAGTACTTC.